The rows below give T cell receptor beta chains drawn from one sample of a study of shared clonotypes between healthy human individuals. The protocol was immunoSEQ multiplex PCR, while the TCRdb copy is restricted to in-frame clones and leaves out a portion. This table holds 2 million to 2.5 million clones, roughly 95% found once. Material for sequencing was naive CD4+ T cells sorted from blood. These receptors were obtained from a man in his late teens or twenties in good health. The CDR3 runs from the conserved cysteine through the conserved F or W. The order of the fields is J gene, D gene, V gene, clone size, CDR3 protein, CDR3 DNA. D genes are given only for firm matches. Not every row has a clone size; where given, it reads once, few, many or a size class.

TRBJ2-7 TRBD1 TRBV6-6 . CASSSQGTGPYEQYF TGTGCCAGCAGTTCCCAAGGGACAGGTCCCTACGAGCAGTACTTC
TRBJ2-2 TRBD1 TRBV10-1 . CASSGQLNTGELFF TGCGCCAGTTCGGGACAGCTGAACACCGGGGAGCTGTTTTTT
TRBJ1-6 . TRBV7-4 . CASSLVVDSPLHF TGTGCCAGCAGCTTAGTGGTGGATTCACCCCTCCACTTT
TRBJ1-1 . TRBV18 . CASSRDRSTEAFF TGTGCCAGCTCAAGAGACAGGAGCACTGAAGCTTTCTTT
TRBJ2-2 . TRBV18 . CASSSASTGELFF TGTGCCAGCTCCTCCGCGAGCACCGGGGAGCTGTTTTTT
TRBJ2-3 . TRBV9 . CASSAEPNRLTDTQYF TGTGCCAGCAGCGCAGAGCCCAACCGTCTCACAGATACGCAGTATTTT
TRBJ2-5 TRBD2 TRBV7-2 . CASSLVSAGGARETQYF TGTGCCAGCAGCTTAGTTTCGGCCGGGGGGGCAAGAGAGACCCAGTACTTC
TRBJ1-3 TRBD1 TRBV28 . CASSDGTGGGNTIYF TGTGCCAGCAGTGACGGGACAGGGGGAGGAAACACCATATATTTT
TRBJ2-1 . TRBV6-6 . CASSQPNNEQFF TGTGCCAGCAGTCAACCCAACAATGAGCAGTTCTTC
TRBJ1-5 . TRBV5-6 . CASSSPGEGTAQHF TGTGCCAGCAGCTCCCCCGGGGAGGGGACGGCCCAGCATTTT
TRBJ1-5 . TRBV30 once CAWSVRTATYSNQPQHF TGTGCCTGGAGTGTAAGGACCGCTACATATAGCAATCAGCCCCAGCATTTT
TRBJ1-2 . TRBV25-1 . CASSDQGQAFGYTF TGTGCCAGCAGTGACCAAGGCCAGGCTTTTGGCTACACCTTC
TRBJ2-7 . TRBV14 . CASSLTEKGEQYF TGTGCCAGCAGCCTGACGGAAAAAGGGGAGCAGTACTTC